Listed here is a single T cell receptor (beta chain). Its specific antigen is unknown. Sequence at one end of the junction differs from germline and may be a read error. From the germline V gene, CDR1 is MNHNS and CDR2 is SASEGT. Including cysteine and phenylalanine, the CDR3 has 14 amino acids. Only the CDR3 part of the read is kept: 42 bases, read in frame from the first base. Hyperthyroidism patients were newly diagnosed, had a disease duration of under 2 months, and were aged 18 to 65 years. Patients with uncontrolled infections, other autoimmune diseases, pregnancy or lactation were excluded. Diagnoses were established on the basis of clinical symptoms, serum thyroxine and TRAb, thyroid ultrasound, and orbital computed tomography. Blood from progressor patients was collected at the time of first diagnosis with hyperthyroidism, before any ophthalmopathy symptoms had appeared. PBMCs were isolated from roughly 10 ml of fresh peripheral blood by Ficoll-Paque density gradient centrifugation. Progressor patients were initially diagnosed with Graves' hyperthyroidism and developed ophthalmopathy during follow-up. Total RNA was extracted using Trizol reagent, and RNA quality was assessed on an Agilent 2100 Bioanalyzer.

The TCR beta CDR3 regions were amplified from RNA transcripts. For the first round of RT-PCR on the TCR CDR3, the HTBI primer set was used together with the Qiagen OneStep RT-PCR kit. Libraries were constructed in a second round of multiplex PCR, after which size selection and purification were carried out. Libraries were sequenced paired-end with 100 bp reads on an Illumina HiSeq2000. Per the authors' processing: SOAPnuke was used to process the raw data, throwing out any read that contained adapters or uncalled bases, had a mean Phred below 15, or lacked an exact constant-primer or identifier match. COPE v1.2.5 was used to merge the high-quality paired reads, and each unique nucleotide sequence was defined as a clonotype. MiTCR v1.1 was used to align clonotypes to the IMGT TRBV, TRBD and TRBJ reference segments. The analysis included only V-J combinations with a frequency above 0.0001, which together covered 99% to 99.2% of the repertoires. A TCS score was defined as the ratio between F50 (clonal expansion) and ExV (chaos), using BLOSUM62-based TCRdist between CDR3 peptides within each V-J. Welch's t-statistics and random forest reduced around 510 V-J features to 10 to 15, which were used in a naive Bayes classifier (R e1071). TCRdb passed the public sequencing reads through fastp at Q25 and MiXCR, retaining productive beta sequences. Here each entry gathers all rows of one CDR3 protein and keeps the most common genes and DNA. For this entry, the V and J calls and clone size follow TCRdb and not the study's own pipeline. The sample data list about 300,000 distinct CDR3 sequences, and approximately 12% of these were observed just once. About 8% of the sample is taken by the ten largest.

The entry originates in a study of T cells in Graves' hyperthyroidism and ophthalmopathy (dated by TCRdb to 2018 to 2020). A note on the overall study: Peripheral blood samples were taken at initial diagnosis, before any treatment was given. In about 6 Graves' hyperthyroidism patients, the study also compared T-cell repertoires from thyroid tissue with T-cell repertoires from blood. The 85 to 100 discovery patients were divided at random into training and test sets in a 7:3 ratio. Following sampling, methimazole starting at 30 mg daily was given to hyperthyroidism patients, and high-dose intravenous methylprednisolone was given to ophthalmopathy patients. An independent validation cohort of 18 to 20 hyperthyroidism patients and 15 or so patients who later progressed to ophthalmopathy tested prospective prediction of ophthalmopathy. The paper describes TCR Vbeta CDR3 sequencing of 135 peripheral blood samples, made up of roughly 40 ophthalmopathy patients, roughly 72 hyperthyroidism patients and 17 progressor patients. A discovery cohort of about a hundred patients, approximately 44 with Graves' ophthalmopathy and 55 to 65 with stable Graves' hyperthyroidism, was used to find distinguishing TCR V-J signatures. Overall results and qualifications from the work: Ophthalmopathy was separated from stable hyperthyroidism by a 13 V-J signature model, with roughly 88% sensitivity and 81% to 82% specificity obtained in cross-validation and 80%/75% obtained in testing. In validation, the model predicted progression to ophthalmopathy a median of roughly six months before onset, with about 67% sensitivity and 72.22% specificity. Most expanded thyroid clonotypes (frequency above 0.001) were also detected in blood, suggesting blood repertoires may reflect thyroid immune responses. No statistical method was used to fix the sample size in advance, and group allocation was not hidden from the investigators.

Sequencing was carried out using blood. The V and J genes are TRBV6-1 and TRBJ2-1; TRBD1 aligns with 9 central bases. The receptor was isolated from a young woman with Graves' hyperthyroidism that later progressed to Graves' ophthalmopathy. The CDR3 protein sequence reads: CASSWTGANNEQSF. The DNA sequence follows: TGTGCCAGCAGCTGGACAGGGGCGAACAATGAGCAGTCCTTC.